Sequencing of this T cell receptor beta chain was carried out in a study of prognosis after radiotherapy for stage I lung cancer (dated by TCRdb to about 2021). Background on the whole study: Around 19 stage I NSCLC patients were enrolled in Nanjing, China, between early 2018 and 2019. Roughly five patients had oligometastatic NSCLC after surgical resection of the primary tumor, and 13 to 15 had newly diagnosed primary stage I lung tumors. Every patient was regarded as medically inoperable, because of comorbidities in about twelve cases and refusal of surgery in 7 cases. The cohort was made up of some 12 men and 6 or 7 women, with a median age of around 70 years and an age range of about 53 to 95 years. Tumor histology was squamous cell carcinoma in 7 or 8 patients and adenocarcinoma in twelve. SBRT was delivered in 3 to 5 fractions with a biologically effective dose of at least 100 Gy, and image-guided IMRT or VMAT was used for delivery. Concurrent therapy was not administered to any patient alongside SBRT. Distant metastases were developed by four of the 19 patients after SBRT, at a median of roughly 7 months, whereas no significant progression was observed in the other 15 patients. Peripheral blood TCR beta repertoires were profiled in stage I NSCLC patients before and after stereotactic body radiotherapy, and the repertoires were related to distant failure. A total of about 40 blood samples from around 19 patients were sequenced, with one sample obtained before and one obtained after SBRT for each patient. What the authors observed across the whole study: Post-SBRT Shannon entropy and its change from baseline were lower in patients who developed distant metastases; baseline Shannon entropy was not associated with metastases. After SBRT, the number of unique TCR clones decreased (median about 10,000 before versus 6,500 to 7,500 after; Wilcoxon paired P=0.011). Whether the expanded TCR clones were tumor-specific was not determined. All reported P values were unadjusted for multiple comparisons. The small cohort and short follow-up limited the study, so independent validation of the findings is needed. TRBV and TRBJ usage frequencies reportedly varied with metastasis status, involving two V genes at baseline and several V and two J genes after SBRT.

On this clonotype: Its specific antigen is unknown. Base qualities are missing; no much larger clone stands one base away.

Two rounds of multiplex PCR were used to amplify the TCR beta CDR3 region from genomic DNA. In the first PCR round, primers specific to each TRBV and TRBJ gene were used, and the primer sequences were filed in Chinese patent CN105087789A. The second PCR round used universal primers. The Roche High Pure PCR Template Preparation Kit was used to extract genomic DNA from frozen PBMCs. The libraries underwent paired-end sequencing with 151 bp reads on an Illumina HiSeq 3000. Per the source publication's procedure: CutAdapt was used to discard raw reads that did not contain the multiplex PCR primer sequences. High-quality paired reads were merged into contigs with PEAR. By aligning each contig to reference sequences, MiXCR assigned the TRB V, D and J gene segments to that contig. To remove sequencing errors, CDR3 sequences were clustered according to base quality and sequence similarity. Shannon entropy, normalized by the natural log of the productive TCR sequence number, served as the measure of diversity. Clonality was defined as one minus Shannon entropy divided by the natural log of the number of unique clonotypes. Progression-free survival cut-offs for repertoire metrics were chosen using the Youden index of ROC curves, with analyses run in R 3.5.3. The raw public reads went through TCRdb reprocessing: fastp at Q25, MiXCR clone calling, in-frame beta chains kept. Entries that share a CDR3 protein sequence are merged under the most common genes and DNA. In this record, the V and J calls reflect TCRdb's handling and not the investigators' own analysis. Across this sample there are about 17,000 distinct CDR3 sequences, with about 44% seen only once. Around 42% of the sample belongs to the ten largest clones.

All patients had node-negative disease on CT and PET/CT, and none had a history of other malignancies or prior chemotherapy or radiotherapy. At each of two time points, approximately 6 milliliters of peripheral venous blood were collected in EDTA tubes. PBMCs were isolated by Ficoll-Paque Plus density-gradient centrifugation. Right after collection, samples were kept at -80 degrees C until analysis. The cysteine opens and the phenylalanine closes a CDR3 of 15 amino acids. Only the CDR3 portion is preserved as DNA: 45 bases, with reading frame beginning at the first base. The germline V gene encodes CDR1 SEHNR and CDR2 FQNEAQ (reference sequence). Germline trimming amounts to 6 bases on V and 1 base on J, with 4 as the count of junction bases outside the gene matches.

Here the chain combines TRBV7-9 and TRBJ1-5, and 9 junction bases match TRBD1. The sequences come from PBMCs, collected before or after stereotactic body radiation therapy (not recorded which). The source is a donor of 50 years or more with non-small cell lung cancer. The DNA reads TGTGCCAGCAGTTCAACAGGGGGCAGCAATCAGCCCCAGCATTTT. Its amino acids are CASSSTGGSNQPQHF.